The count of the clone carrying this T cell receptor beta chain is one. Antigen specificity is unknown. The CDR3 runs to 14 residues. Germline CDR1 SGHKS, CDR2 YYEKEE (reference sequence). V lost 4 bases to trimming and J lost 7 bases; unmatched junction nucleotides: 9. Running of the v3.0 immunoSEQ assay took place at survey level. The protocol was immunoSEQ multiplex PCR, while the TCRdb copy is restricted to in-frame clones and leaves out a portion. The table lists under 30,000 clones, 75% to 90% of them singletons, with about 7% in the top ten. This sample is part of a study of long-term antiretroviral therapy in people with HIV. Overall study results and limits: The study found narrower CDR3 length ranges in HIV repertoires than in controls.

The TCR comes from a man aged 45-60 years with HIV. The specimen comprised unsorted PBMCs, sampled 5 years before starting antiretroviral therapy. The chain couples TRBV5-5 to TRBJ2-5; 8 nucleotides match TRBD1. The CDR3 DNA follows: TGTGCCAGCAGCGACCTGGGACAGGCTGCGACCCAGTACTTC. It specifies CASSDLGQAATQYF.